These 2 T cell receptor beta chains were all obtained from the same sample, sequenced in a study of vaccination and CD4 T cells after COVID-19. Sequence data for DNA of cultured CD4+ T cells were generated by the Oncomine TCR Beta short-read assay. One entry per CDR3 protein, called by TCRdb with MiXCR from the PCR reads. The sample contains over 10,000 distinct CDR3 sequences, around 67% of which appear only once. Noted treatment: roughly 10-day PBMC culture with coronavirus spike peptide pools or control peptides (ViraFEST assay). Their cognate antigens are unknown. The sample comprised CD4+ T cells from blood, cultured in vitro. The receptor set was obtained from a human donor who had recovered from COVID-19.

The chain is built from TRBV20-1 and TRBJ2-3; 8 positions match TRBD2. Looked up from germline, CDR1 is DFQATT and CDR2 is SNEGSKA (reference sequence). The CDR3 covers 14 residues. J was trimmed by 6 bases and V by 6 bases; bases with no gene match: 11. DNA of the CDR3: TGCAGTGCGGGGGTGGGAGCGGGAGAGGATACGCAGTATTTT. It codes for CSAGVGAGEDTQYF.

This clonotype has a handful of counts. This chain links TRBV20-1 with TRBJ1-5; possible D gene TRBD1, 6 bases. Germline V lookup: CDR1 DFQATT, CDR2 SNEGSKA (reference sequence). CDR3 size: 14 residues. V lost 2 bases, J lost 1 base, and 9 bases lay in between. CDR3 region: CSARQGSSNQPQHF. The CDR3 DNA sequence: TGCAGTGCTAGACAGGGGAGCAGCAATCAGCCCCAGCATTTT.